This TCR beta chain was retrieved from a study of CD8+ T cells in alopecia areata. On the study more broadly: Patients in the treated group were given tofacitinib by mouth, 5 to 10 mg twice a day.

Reverse transcription of extracted RNA yielded cDNA, which provided the sequencing template. Sequenced by immunoSEQ multiplex PCR; TCRdb stores in-frame clones only, minus some. Altogether 110,000 to 150,000 clones are present, about 59% being singletons, with the ten largest covering approximately 15%. The germline V gene encodes CDR1 SGHVS and CDR2 FQNEAQ. V dropped 3 bases and J dropped 0 bases, with 13 bases sitting between them. The CDR3 is 16 residues long. Treatment of the sample: oral pan-JAK inhibitor, 5-10 mg twice daily. Lesional scalp punch biopsies and peripheral blood came from alopecia areata patients. Sorting from PBMCs produced CD4+ and CD8+ T cells.

The genes are TRBV7-8 and TRBJ2-3, with D maybe TRBD1 (6 bases). This clonotype originated in a human donor with alopecia areata. Sample: CD8+ T cells sorted from blood, taken at week 4, from a patient treated with tofacitinib. CDR3 DNA: TGTGCCAGCAGCTTTGGGACACCCCTTAGCACAGATACGCAGTATTTT. The encoded protein is CASSFGTPLSTDTQYF.